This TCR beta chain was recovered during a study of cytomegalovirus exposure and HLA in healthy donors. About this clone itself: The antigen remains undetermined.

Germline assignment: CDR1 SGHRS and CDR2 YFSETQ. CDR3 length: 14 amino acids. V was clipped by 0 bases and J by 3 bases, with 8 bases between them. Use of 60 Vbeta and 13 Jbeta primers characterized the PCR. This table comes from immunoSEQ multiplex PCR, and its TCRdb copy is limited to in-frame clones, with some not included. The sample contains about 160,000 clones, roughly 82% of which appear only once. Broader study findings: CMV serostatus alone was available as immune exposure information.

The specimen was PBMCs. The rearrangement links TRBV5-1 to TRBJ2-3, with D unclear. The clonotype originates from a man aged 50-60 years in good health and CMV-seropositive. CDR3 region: CASSLAERTDTQYF. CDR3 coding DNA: TGCGCCAGCAGCTTGGCGGAGAGAACAGATACGCAGTATTTT.